Below, 30 T cell receptor beta chains from the same sample are listed, as sequenced in a study of cytomegalovirus exposure and HLA in healthy donors. Generated by immunoSEQ multiplex PCR, the TCRdb table keeps only in-frame clones and is missing some. The table records under 150,000 clones, approximately 93% of them present only once. The specimen was PBMCs. The receptors were gathered from a man between 18 and 35 years old in good health and CMV-seronegative.

The J gene is TRBJ1-2, the V gene TRBV5-1, with D possibly matching TRBD1 (6 bases). There are 15 residues in the CDR3. Deletions cut 5 bases from V and 2 bases from J, with 16 bases between. In germline, CDR1 is SGHRS, CDR2 YFSETQ. The CDR3 here is CASSRNPGQNYGYTF. The CDR3 DNA reads as TGCGCCAGCAGTCGTAACCCGGGACAAAACTATGGCTACACCTTC.

This chain links TRBV30 with TRBJ1-1, with D maybe TRBD1 (6 bases). The V gene lost 3 bases and the J gene lost 5 bases, with 16 bases spanning the gap. Looked up from germline, CDR1 is GTSNPN and CDR2 is SVGIG (reference sequence). The CDR3 has 14 residues. The CDR3 nucleotides read TGTGCCTGGAGGCTGGCTGGGGGCCGGACTGAAGCTTTCTTT. Its translation: CAWRLAGGRTEAFF.

J is TRBJ2-1 and V is TRBV7-9; the match to TRBD1 covers 10 bases. This CDR3 has 14 residues. CDR1 is SEHNR and CDR2 is FQNEAQ in the germline V gene (reference sequence). Germline trimming cut 10 bases from V and 7 bases from J; bases unmatched to any gene: 10. The chain's CDR3 is CAKQRQGARNEQFF. The DNA for the CDR3 is TGTGCCAAGCAAAGACAGGGGGCGAGGAATGAGCAGTTCTTC.

The chain links TRBV9 to TRBJ2-7; no definite D call. V was cut by 0 bases and J by 4 bases, with 8 bases left in between. There are 13 residues in the CDR3. Germline-derived CDR1 and CDR2 are SGDLS and YYNGEE. In DNA, the CDR3 is TGTGCCAGCAGCGTAGCTAACGGGTACGAGCAGTACTTC. Its translation is CASSVANGYEQYF. The variable domain in full, completed from reference TRBV9 and TRBJ2-7, reads DSGVTQTPKHLITATGQRVTLRCSPRSGDLSVYWYQQSLDQGLQFLIQYYNGEERAKGNILERFSAQQFPDLHSELNLSSLELGDSALYFCASSVANGYEQYFGPGTRLTVT.

The chain has TRBV18 and TRBJ2-1; 10 bases agree with TRBD1. With 3 bases clipped from V and 9 bases from J, the junction kept 8 bases outside the gene matches. The CDR3 is 15 amino acids. Germline V gives CDR1 KGHSH, CDR2 LQKENI. DNA of the CDR3: TGTGCCAGCTCACCGATACCGGGACAGGGGATTGAGCAGTTCTTC. Amino acids: CASSPIPGQGIEQFF.

The chain links TRBV7-9 to TRBJ1-5; D is perhaps TRBD1 (5 bases). Germline values: CDR1 SEHNR, CDR2 FQNEAQ (reference sequence). The CDR3 is made up of 15 amino acids. Trimming took 1 base from V and 1 from J, leaving 8 bases between them. The CDR3 region has the DNA TGTGCCAGCAGCTTAGGGCAGGGAAGCAATCAGCCCCAGCATTTT. It yields the protein CASSLGQGSNQPQHF.

The rearrangement uses TRBV5-3 and TRBJ2-5; 8 positions agree with TRBD1. TRBV5-3 is labeled an ORF, and its function is uncertain. The ends lost 3 bases at V and 3 bases at J; junction bases unmatched: 13. The CDR3 loop spans 17 amino acids. CDR3 residues: CARSSLSLGQGEETQYF. The CDR3 nucleotides are TGTGCCAGAAGCTCTTTATCCCTAGGACAGGGAGAAGAGACCCAGTACTTC.

J is TRBJ2-6 and V is TRBV5-1; 7 bases align to TRBD1. From germline, CDR1 is SGHRS and CDR2 YFSETQ. The ends lost 8 bases at V and 2 bases at J; junction bases unmatched: 7. This CDR3 contains 15 residues. Written as DNA, the CDR3 is TGCGCCAGTACATTTCAGGGGGCTGGGGCCAACGTCCTGACTTTC. Its protein product is CASTFQGAGANVLTF.

The rearrangement joins TRBV27 to TRBJ1-2, with a possible D match to TRBD1 (6 bases). From germline, CDR1 is MNHEY and CDR2 SMNVEV (reference sequence). This CDR3 has 15 amino acids. The V end lost 0 bases, the J end lost 3 bases, and 11 bases lay between the germline ends. CDR3 nucleotide sequence: TGTGCCAGCAGTTTATCGATAGGGGGGGACTATGGCTACACCTTC. It translates to CASSLSIGGDYGYTF.

This chain connects TRBV7-8 to TRBJ1-5; 8 nucleotides align to TRBD1. The CDR3 contains 17 residues. V lost 1 base to trimming and J lost 0 bases; unmatched junction nucleotides: 5. CDR1 and CDR2 (germline): SGHVS, FQNEAQ. The CDR3 DNA reads as TGTGCCAGCAGCTTAGACAGGGGGTCGGGTAGCAATCAGCCCCAGCATTTT. It is translated as CASSLDRGSGSNQPQHF.

A note on this clone: This specimen includes other DNA sequences encoding the same CDR3. V and J are TRBV4-1 and TRBJ1-2; 8 bases line up with TRBD1. The germline V gene encodes CDR1 MGHRA and CDR2 YSYEKL. V lost 5 bases, J lost 3 bases, and 2 bases stayed unmatched. CDR3 length: 13 amino acids. The CDR3 is CASSLDRDYGYTF. The CDR3 nucleotides read TGCGCCAGCAGCTTGGACAGGGACTATGGCTACACCTTC.

The rearrangement joins TRBV7-2 to TRBJ2-1, with D perhaps matching TRBD1 (6 bases). Trimming left V 3 bases short and J 3 bases short, with 9 bases between. CDR1 and CDR2 (germline): SGHTA, FQGNSA. The CDR3 covers 14 residues. CDR3 sequence (DNA): TGTGCCAGCAGCTTCCAGGGGAGCTACAATGAGCAGTTCTTC. Translated: CASSFQGSYNEQFF. Full variable domain (remainder filled in from reference TRBV7-2 and TRBJ2-1): GAGVSQSPSNKVTEKGKDVELRCDPISGHTALYWYRQSLGQGLEFLIYFQGNSAPDKSGLPSDRFSAERTGGSVSTLTIQRTQQEDSAVYLCASSFQGSYNEQFFGPGTRLTVL.

The table lists this clone with a count of one. This sequence joins TRBV7-8 and TRBJ1-1; no firm D call. The V end lost 2 bases, the J end lost 1 base, and 8 bases lay between the germline ends. Germline assignment: CDR1 SGHVS and CDR2 FQNEAQ. The CDR3 runs to 14 residues. The CDR3 DNA is TGTGCCAGCAGCTTATTGGCCTGGAACACTGAAGCTTTCTTT. Translation gives CASSLLAWNTEAFF.

This clone occurred a few times. The chain has TRBV7-2 and TRBJ2-7; 8 positions match TRBD2. V lost 2 bases, J lost 6 bases, and 9 bases stayed unmatched. The CDR3 runs to 15 residues. Germline V CDR1 and CDR2: SGHTA, FQGNSA. The CDR3 here is CASSLHGSGVREQYF. The DNA of the CDR3 is TGTGCCAGCAGCTTACACGGTAGCGGGGTCCGCGAGCAGTACTTC.

This chain links TRBV5-1 with TRBJ1-1, with 7 bases that match TRBD1. This CDR3 has 18 residues. The V and J ends lost 0 bases and 3 bases, in that order; junction bases with no gene match: 14. CDR1 is SGHRS, CDR2 YFSETQ, per germline. CDR3 sequence reads: CASSLERGRKKGDTEAFF. CDR3 coding DNA: TGCGCCAGCAGCTTGGAGAGGGGGCGCAAAAAGGGAGACACTGAAGCTTTCTTT.

The chain carries TRBV13 and TRBJ2-3; 8 nucleotides align to TRBD1. The trim removed 5 bases at V and 3 bases at J, leaving 10 bases unmatched. The germline CDR1 and CDR2 sequences are PRHDT and FYEKMQ (reference sequence). The CDR3 length is 16 residues. CDR3 loop: CASSAWGTGATDTQYF. In DNA form, the CDR3 reads TGTGCCAGCAGCGCCTGGGGGACAGGTGCAACAGATACGCAGTATTTT.

This clone occurred once. The rearrangement joins TRBV19 to TRBJ2-5, with TRBD1 identical over 7 bases. Trimming cost V 4 bases and J 2 bases; bases outside gene matches: 10. The length of the CDR3 is 16 residues. Germline V gives CDR1 LNHDA, CDR2 SQIVND (reference sequence). In DNA, the CDR3 is TGTGCCAGTAGTACCGGGACAGCATCTATTCAAGAGACCCAGTACTTC. It encodes CASSTGTASIQETQYF.

The rearrangement joins TRBV11-2 to TRBJ1-2; D not resolved. From germline, CDR1 is SGHAT and CDR2 FQNNGV. CDR3 size: 15 residues. Trimming took off 4 bases at V and 2 bases at J, with 14 bases between the two ends. The CDR3 DNA reads TGTGCCAGCAGCTCCCTCACGGGAGGGAACTATGGCTACACCTTC. Protein: CASSSLTGGNYGYTF.

The chain couples TRBV5-8 to TRBJ1-5; the match to TRBD1 covers 10 bases. The CDR3 totals 15 residues. Germline lookup yields CDR1 SGHTS and CDR2 YDEGEE. Unmatched junction bases numbered 3, after V lost 4 bases and J lost 2 bases. CDR3 loop: CASSPGTGGNQPQHF. CDR3 bases: TGTGCCAGCAGCCCCGGGACAGGGGGCAATCAGCCCCAGCATTTT.

This sequence joins TRBV5-3 and TRBJ2-7; no clear D gene. TRBV5-3 counts as an open reading frame of uncertain function. This CDR3 has 14 residues. Trimming took 4 bases from V and 0 from J, leaving 11 bases between them. Written as DNA, the CDR3 is TGTGCCAGAAGCGTTGCGTCGAGCTCCTACGAGCAGTACTTC. Its protein product is CARSVASSSYEQYF.

V usage is TRBV5-4 and J usage is TRBJ2-5; 10 nucleotides match TRBD2. The junction had 7 bases not matched to a gene; V was cut back by 1 base and J by 4 bases. The CDR3 sequence is 16 residues long. CDR1 is SGHNT, CDR2 YYREEE, per germline (reference sequence). CDR3 amino acids: CASSLRLAGATETQYF. The CDR3 DNA sequence: TGTGCCAGCAGCTTGAGACTAGCGGGTGCAACAGAGACCCAGTACTTC.

The CDR3 DNA reads as TGCGCCAGCAGAATTGCGGACGGGAAGAACACTGAAGCTTTCTTT. This encodes CASRIADGKNTEAFF. This chain links TRBV5-1 with TRBJ1-1; D ambiguous. The CDR3 totals 15 residues. Trimming shortened V by 5 bases and J by 1 base, and 15 bases separated the two germline ends. Germline assignment: CDR1 SGHRS and CDR2 YFSETQ.

This sequence joins TRBV25-1 and TRBJ2-3, with a weak D call TRBD1 (5 bases). The germline gives CDR1 MGHDK, CDR2 SYGVNS. Trimming removed 9 bases at V and 1 base at J, with 11 bases between. The CDR3 runs 13 residues. The CDR3 DNA reads as TGTGCCAGTACAAAACAGGGCACAGATACGCAGTATTTT. Translating gives CASTKQGTDTQYF.

This clone was counted only a few times. For the CDR3, the DNA is TGTGCCAGCAGCGAAACTGCATCCGGGACTCCCCTCCACTTT. Protein product: CASSETASGTPLHF. The gene calls are TRBV9 and TRBJ1-6; possible D gene TRBD1, 5 bases. CDR1 and CDR2 from the germline V gene are SGDLS and YYNGEE. The CDR3 runs 14 residues. The V gene lost 3 bases and the J gene lost 13 bases, with 17 bases spanning the gap.

The gene calls are TRBV5-1 and TRBJ2-1, with 10 bases lining up with TRBD2. Germline lookup yields CDR1 SGHRS and CDR2 YFSETQ. V shed 1 base, J shed 10 bases, and the junction held 8 bases outside the gene matches. The CDR3 is 15 amino acids. CDR3 residues: CASSLWPSGGNEQFF. CDR3 nucleotides: TGCGCCAGCAGCTTGTGGCCTAGCGGGGGAAACGAGCAGTTCTTC.

The chain employs TRBV19 and TRBJ1-1; D ambiguous. Trimming took 3 bases from V and 1 from J, leaving 9 bases between them. The CDR3 spans 14 residues. The V gene's germline CDR1 is LNHDA and CDR2 SQIVND (reference sequence). The CDR3 DNA is TGTGCCAGTAGTATTGGGCAGCAGAACACTGAAGCTTTCTTT. Amino acids: CASSIGQQNTEAFF. Filled out from reference TRBV19 and TRBJ1-1, the complete variable domain reads DGGITQSPKYLFRKEGQNVTLSCEQNLNHDAMYWYRQDPGQGLRLIYYSQIVNDFQKGDIAEGYSVSREKKESFPLTVTSAQKNPTAFYLCASSIGQQNTEAFFGQGTRLTVV.

This clone was seen a single time. The rearrangement joins TRBV7-8 to TRBJ2-3, with TRBD2 matching over 7 bases. CDR1 SGHVS and CDR2 FQNEAQ come from the germline V gene. J gave up 4 bases and V 2 bases, and 9 bases lay outside the gene matches. The CDR3 extends over 16 amino acids. The CDR3 DNA follows: TGTGCCAGCAGCTTAACCGGGGGAGGGATCGCAGATACGCAGTATTTT. Protein: CASSLTGGGIADTQYF.

The chain employs TRBV19 and TRBJ1-1; D ambiguous. The CDR3 totals 15 residues. The ends were cut back, 5 bases at V and 0 bases at J, with 13 bases in the middle. Per the germline V gene, CDR1 is LNHDA and CDR2 is SQIVND (reference sequence). The CDR3 reads CASSPPTRMNTEAFF. In DNA, the CDR3 is TGTGCCAGTAGTCCTCCGACACGGATGAACACTGAAGCTTTCTTT.

The CDR3, as DNA: TGTGCCAGCACACATCGACTAGCGGGAAACAATGAGCAGTTCTTC. This codes for CASTHRLAGNNEQFF. The chain recombines TRBV6-5 with TRBJ2-1, with 11 positions matching TRBD2. V trimming: 7 bases; J trimming: 5 bases; junction bases outside the gene matches: 7. Germline V gene lookup returns CDR1 MNHEY and CDR2 SVGAGI. The CDR3 is 15 amino acids.

V and J are TRBV5-1 and TRBJ2-3; 8 bases are shared with TRBD1. Germline-derived CDR1 and CDR2 are SGHRS and YFSETQ. This CDR3 has 14 amino acids. V trimming: 5 bases; J trimming: 3 bases; junction bases outside the gene matches: 5. This chain's CDR3 is CASRSGGKTDTQYF. The CDR3, as DNA: TGCGCCAGCAGGTCAGGGGGCAAAACAGATACGCAGTATTTT.